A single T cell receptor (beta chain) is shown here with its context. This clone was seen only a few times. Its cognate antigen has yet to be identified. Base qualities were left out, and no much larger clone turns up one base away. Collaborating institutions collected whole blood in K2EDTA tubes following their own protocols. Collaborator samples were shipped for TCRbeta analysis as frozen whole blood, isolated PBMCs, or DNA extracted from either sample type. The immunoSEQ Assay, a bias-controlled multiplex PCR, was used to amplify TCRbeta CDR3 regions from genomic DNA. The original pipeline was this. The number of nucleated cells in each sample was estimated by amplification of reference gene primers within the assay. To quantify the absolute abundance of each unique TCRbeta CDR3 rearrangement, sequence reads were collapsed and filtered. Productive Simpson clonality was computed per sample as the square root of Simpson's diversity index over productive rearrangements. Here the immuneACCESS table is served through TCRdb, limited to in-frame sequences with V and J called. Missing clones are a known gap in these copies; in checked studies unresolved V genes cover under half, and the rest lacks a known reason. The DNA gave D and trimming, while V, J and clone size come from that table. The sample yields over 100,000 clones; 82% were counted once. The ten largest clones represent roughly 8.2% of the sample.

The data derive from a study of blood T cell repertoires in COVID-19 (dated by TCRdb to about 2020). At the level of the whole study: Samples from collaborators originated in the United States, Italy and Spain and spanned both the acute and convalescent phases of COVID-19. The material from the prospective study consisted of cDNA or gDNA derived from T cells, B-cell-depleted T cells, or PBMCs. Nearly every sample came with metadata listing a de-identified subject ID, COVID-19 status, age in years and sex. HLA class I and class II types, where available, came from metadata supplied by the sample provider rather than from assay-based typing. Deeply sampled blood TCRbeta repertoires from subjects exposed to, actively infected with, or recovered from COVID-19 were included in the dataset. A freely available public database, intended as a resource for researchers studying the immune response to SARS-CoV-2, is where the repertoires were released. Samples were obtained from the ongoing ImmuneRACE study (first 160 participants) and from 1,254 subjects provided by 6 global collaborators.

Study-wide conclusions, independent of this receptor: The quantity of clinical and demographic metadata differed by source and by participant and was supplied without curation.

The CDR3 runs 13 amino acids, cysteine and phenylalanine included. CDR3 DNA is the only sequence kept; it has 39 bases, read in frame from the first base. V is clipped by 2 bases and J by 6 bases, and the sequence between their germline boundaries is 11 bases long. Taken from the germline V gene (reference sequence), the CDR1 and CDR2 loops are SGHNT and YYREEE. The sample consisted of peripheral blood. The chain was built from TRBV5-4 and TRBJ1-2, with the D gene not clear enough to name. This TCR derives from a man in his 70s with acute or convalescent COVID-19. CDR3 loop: CASSFSRIDGYTF. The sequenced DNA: TGTGCCAGCAGCTTTTCCAGGATTGATGGCTACACCTTC.